Listed below are T cell receptor beta chains from one sample, sequenced in a study of T cell responses to AZD1222 COVID-19 vaccine. Generated by immunoSEQ multiplex PCR, the TCRdb table keeps only in-frame clones and is missing some. The sample has about 97,000 clones, more than 85% seen once. The source material was peripheral blood, sampled on day 0 of AZD1222 vaccination. These TCRs come from an adult in good health. CDR3s include the opening cysteine and the closing phenylalanine or tryptophan. Fields, in order: CDR3 DNA, CDR3 protein, J gene, V gene, CDR3 length, D gene, clone size. A D gene is named only where the DNA matches it firmly. Not every row has a clone size; where given, it reads once, few, many or a size class.

CDR3 DNA: TGCGCCAGCAGCTTGGCCGGCGGGGGTAACTATGGCTACACCTTC
CDR3 protein: CASSLAGGGNYGYTF
J gene: TRBJ1-2
V gene: TRBV5-1
CDR3 length: 15
D gene: -
clone size: few

CDR3 DNA: TGTGCCAGCAGTTCCCCCGGGGGGGGCGTTACAAATGAGCAGTTCTTC
CDR3 protein: CASSSPGGGVTNEQFF
J gene: TRBJ2-1
V gene: TRBV28
CDR3 length: 16
D gene: TRBD2
clone size: -

CDR3 DNA: TGTGCCAGCGCAAATCCCGGGACTAGCTCTTCAGATACGCAGTATTTT
CDR3 protein: CASANPGTSSSDTQYF
J gene: TRBJ2-3
V gene: TRBV14
CDR3 length: 16
D gene: TRBD2
clone size: -

CDR3 DNA: TGTGCCAGCAGTCTCTACGGACCCAAAGAGACCCAGTACTTC
CDR3 protein: CASSLYGPKETQYF
J gene: TRBJ2-5
V gene: TRBV27
CDR3 length: 14
D gene: -
clone size: -

CDR3 DNA: TGTGCCAGCACCGCCTCTGGGACAGCGATTAGGGATGAGCAGTTCTTC
CDR3 protein: CASTASGTAIRDEQFF
J gene: TRBJ2-1
V gene: TRBV6-6
CDR3 length: 16
D gene: TRBD1
clone size: -

CDR3 DNA: TGCAGCGTTGCCGGGACTAGCGGGAGCACCGGGGAGCTGTTTTTT
CDR3 protein: CSVAGTSGSTGELFF
J gene: TRBJ2-2
V gene: TRBV29-1
CDR3 length: 15
D gene: TRBD2
clone size: medium-sized

CDR3 DNA: TGTGCCAGCAGTACCGGGACAGGGGTTTACAATGAGCAGTTCTTC
CDR3 protein: CASSTGTGVYNEQFF
J gene: TRBJ2-1
V gene: TRBV6-5
CDR3 length: 15
D gene: TRBD1
clone size: -

CDR3 DNA: TGTGCCAGCAGCCAAGAGGGGACTAGCGGGAGTAACAATGAGCAGTTCTTC
CDR3 protein: CASSQEGTSGSNNEQFF
J gene: TRBJ2-1
V gene: TRBV4-2
CDR3 length: 17
D gene: TRBD2
clone size: -

CDR3 DNA: TGTGCCAGCAGCTTAGATTCGGGGCGGAACACTGAAGCTTTCTTT
CDR3 protein: CASSLDSGRNTEAFF
J gene: TRBJ1-1
V gene: TRBV11-3
CDR3 length: 15
D gene: -
clone size: -

CDR3 DNA: TGCGCCAGCAGCTTGGCTAGCGGAGCCTACAATGAGCAGTTCTTC
CDR3 protein: CASSLASGAYNEQFF
J gene: TRBJ2-1
V gene: TRBV5-1
CDR3 length: 15
D gene: TRBD2
clone size: -

CDR3 DNA: TGTGCCACCAGCAGAGATGTGGCGGAGAGACTGCAGTATTTT
CDR3 protein: CATSRDVAERLQYF
J gene: TRBJ2-3
V gene: TRBV15
CDR3 length: 14
D gene: -
clone size: -

CDR3 DNA: TGTGCCAGCAGTAAAACAAAGAACACTGAAGCTTTCTTT
CDR3 protein: CASSKTKNTEAFF
J gene: TRBJ1-1
V gene: TRBV28
CDR3 length: 13
D gene: -
clone size: -

CDR3 DNA: TGTGCCAGTCGGAGCCCCGGCACGACAGGGCACAATCAGCCCCAGCATTTT
CDR3 protein: CASRSPGTTGHNQPQHF
J gene: TRBJ1-5
V gene: TRBV28
CDR3 length: 17
D gene: TRBD1
clone size: -

CDR3 DNA: TGTGCCAGCAGCCCAGGGACTACCACAGATACGCAGTATTTT
CDR3 protein: CASSPGTTTDTQYF
J gene: TRBJ2-3
V gene: TRBV11-2
CDR3 length: 14
D gene: TRBD2
clone size: -

CDR3 DNA: TGTGCCAGCAGCTTAGGCCGGGACGGGAAATACGAGCAGTACTTC
CDR3 protein: CASSLGRDGKYEQYF
J gene: TRBJ2-7
V gene: TRBV13
CDR3 length: 15
D gene: -
clone size: -

CDR3 DNA: TGTGCCAGCAAGACCGGGACTGGGGCCGGGGAGCTGTTTTTT
CDR3 protein: CASKTGTGAGELFF
J gene: TRBJ2-2
V gene: TRBV7-2
CDR3 length: 14
D gene: -
clone size: -

CDR3 DNA: TGTGCCAGCAGCTTAGGGTATGTCGGAAGCTCTGGGGCCAACGTCCTGACTTTC
CDR3 protein: CASSLGYVGSSGANVLTF
J gene: TRBJ2-6
V gene: TRBV7-9
CDR3 length: 18
D gene: -
clone size: -

CDR3 DNA: TGTGCCAGCAGCCTGGGGGGGGTCTTCGTTACTGGGGCCAACGTCCTGACTTTC
CDR3 protein: CASSLGGVFVTGANVLTF
J gene: TRBJ2-6
V gene: TRBV14
CDR3 length: 18
D gene: TRBD2
clone size: -

CDR3 DNA: TGTGCCAGCAGCTTACCCGGGGATACGCAGTATTTT
CDR3 protein: CASSLPGDTQYF
J gene: TRBJ2-3
V gene: TRBV13
CDR3 length: 12
D gene: -
clone size: -

CDR3 DNA: TGTGCCAGCAGCCAAGGGGAAGACGACGCCGGGGAGCTGTTTTTT
CDR3 protein: CASSQGEDDAGELFF
J gene: TRBJ2-2
V gene: TRBV4-2
CDR3 length: 15
D gene: -
clone size: once

CDR3 DNA: TGTGCCACCAGTGTGGCATCGGATGCAGAGACCCAGTACTTC
CDR3 protein: CATSVASDAETQYF
J gene: TRBJ2-5
V gene: TRBV24-1
CDR3 length: 14
D gene: -
clone size: -

CDR3 DNA: TGTGCCAGTTCCGGGACAGTCTATAGCAATCAGCCCCAGCATTTT
CDR3 protein: CASSGTVYSNQPQHF
J gene: TRBJ1-5
V gene: TRBV2
CDR3 length: 15
D gene: TRBD1
clone size: -